Listed here are 5 T cell receptor beta chains from one sample, sequenced in a study of OX40 agonist ivuxolimab in advanced cancers. The assay was immunoSEQ multiplex PCR, and TCRdb's table has in-frame clones only and misses some. The sample lists about 76,000 clones, approximately 83% occurring once. The material sequenced was CD4+ or CD8+ T cells sorted from blood, taken in a trial of the OX40 agonist ivuxolimab. The receptor source for this set is an adult with an advanced solid tumor such as melanoma, head and neck, liver or kidney cancer.

The chain has TRBV4-1 and TRBJ2-7, with 10 bases lining up with TRBD1. The trim removed 2 bases at V and 5 bases at J, leaving 3 bases unmatched. The CDR3 extends over 14 amino acids. CDR1 is MGHRA, CDR2 YSYEKL, per germline. CDR3 in DNA: TGCGCCAGCAGCCAACCGGGACAGGGGAACGAGCAGTACTTC. This translates into CASSQPGQGNEQYF.

The V call is TRBV6-1, the J call TRBJ2-3; tentatively, D is TRBD2 (5 bases). V lost 2 bases to trimming and J lost 1 base, with 7 bases between them. In germline, CDR1 is MNHNS, CDR2 SASEGT. The CDR3 extends over 14 amino acids. The CDR3 DNA is TGTGCCAGCAGTGAAAGAGCGGGCACAGATACGCAGTATTTT. This sequence encodes CASSERAGTDTQYF.

The V call is TRBV5-1, the J call TRBJ1-2, with TRBD1 as a possible D gene (6 bases). The V end was cut by 4 bases, the J end by 6 bases, with 13 bases between. CDR3 length: 13 residues. Germline V gene data show CDR1 as SGHRS and CDR2 as YFSETQ. CDR3 loop: CASSRGGADGYTF. The CDR3 region has the DNA TGCGCCAGCAGCAGAGGGGGGGCGGATGGCTACACCTTC.

This clone showed up just a few times. The rearrangement uses TRBV28 and TRBJ1-5; D is ambiguous. Trimming pared 7 bases from V and 7 bases from J, leaving 11 bases between. The CDR3 is 12 amino acids. Germline V CDR1 and CDR2: MDHEN, SYDVKM. The chain's CDR3 is CASTINIQPQHF. CDR3 DNA: TGTGCCAGCACCATCAACATCCAGCCCCAGCATTTT.

The rearrangement uses TRBV14 and TRBJ2-3; D is possibly TRBD2 (5 bases). The CDR3 covers 13 residues. V was cut by 6 bases and J by 5 bases, with 12 bases left in between. From germline, CDR1 is SGHDN and CDR2 FVKESK. The CDR3 loop reads CASSFRDLDTQYF. As DNA, the CDR3 is TGTGCCAGCAGTTTCCGGGATTTAGATACGCAGTATTTT.